These 11 T cell receptor beta chains came from one sample sequenced in a study of CD8 T cells in ankylosing spondylitis. TCRdb independently ran MiXCR on the 5' RACE reads; one entry per CDR3 protein. The data hold approximately 290,000 distinct CDR3 sequences, with about a fifth observed a single time. The specimen sequenced was blood, either unsorted or a sorted T cell fraction (not recorded which). The receptors shown here come from a female donor with ankylosing spondylitis or in good health (not recorded which).

This clonotype occurred many times. The chain couples TRBV2 to TRBJ2-3; maybe TRBD2 (6 bases). Germline CDR1 and CDR2: SNHLY and FYNNEI. V gave up 5 bases and J gave up 0 bases, with 9 bases separating them. The CDR3 consists of 14 residues. DNA for the CDR3: TGTGCCAGCAGTTGGGACTCTAGCACAGATACGCAGTATTTT. Amino acids: CASSWDSSTDTQYF.

The V call is TRBV20-1, the J call TRBJ2-7, with 7 nucleotides matching TRBD2. The CDR3 totals 13 residues. Trimming removed 5 bases from V and 2 bases from J; junction bases left unmatched: 6. CDR1 is DFQATT, CDR2 SNEGSKA, per germline (reference sequence). The CDR3 DNA reads TGCAGTGCTGCCCAGCGGGATCCCTACGAGCAGTACTTC. Translating gives CSAAQRDPYEQYF.

The gene calls are TRBV7-8 and TRBJ2-1, with unresolved D. V lost 1 base and J lost 8, with 12 bases in between. The CDR3 has 14 residues. Per the germline V gene, CDR1 is SGHVS and CDR2 is FQNEAQ. The CDR3 region is CASSLGSRVYEQFF. The CDR3 DNA reads as TGTGCCAGCAGCTTAGGGAGCCGGGTTTATGAGCAGTTCTTC.

This clonotype was detected only a few times. The V call is TRBV7-2, the J call TRBJ1-5; a possible D gene is TRBD1 (6 bases). CDR3 size: 14 residues. The germline V gene has CDR1 SGHTA and CDR2 FQGNSA. Trimming left V 3 bases short and J 7 bases short, with 13 bases between. The CDR3 bases are TGTGCCAGCAGCTTTACAGGGTTATCCCAGCCCCAGCATTTT. Its protein is CASSFTGLSQPQHF.

The gene calls are TRBV6-2 or TRBV6-3 and TRBJ2-7, with D perhaps TRBD2 (6 bases). The CDR3 has 15 amino acids. Between the trimmed V and J ends, which lost 2 bases and 3 bases, there was a span of 14 bases. Germline-derived CDR1 and CDR2 are MNHEY and SVGEGT. CDR3 bases: TGTGCCAGCAGTTACGGTGTGACTAGGGGCTACGAGCAGTACTTC. This encodes CASSYGVTRGYEQYF.

This clonotype occurred many times. The chain couples TRBV10-3 to TRBJ1-1; D is ambiguous. Trimming took 0 bases from V and 0 from J, leaving 8 bases between them. CDR3 length: 15 amino acids. CDR1 and CDR2 (germline): ENHRY, SYGVKD. The CDR3 sequence: CAISESSRLNTEAFF. CDR3 DNA sequence: TGTGCCATCAGTGAGTCCTCCAGATTGAACACTGAAGCTTTCTTT.

The chain combines TRBV12-3 or TRBV12-4 with TRBJ2-7, with D possibly called TRBD1 or TRBD2 (5 bases each). V was shortened by 1 base and J by 4 bases, with 20 bases between the two germline ends. The CDR3 loop spans 17 amino acids. Here the CDR3 DNA reads TGTGCCAGCAGTTTAGGCGGCAGGGAGACGCCCCCATACGAGCAGTACTTC. Its translation is CASSLGGRETPPYEQYF.

Points on this clonotype: This clone may be a read error of a much larger clone one base away. This sequence joins TRBV9 and TRBJ2-7; 11 bases are a match to TRBD2. Trimming cost V 0 bases and J 2 bases; bases outside gene matches: 1. The CDR3 loop spans 15 amino acids. Germline-derived CDR1 and CDR2 are SGDLS and YYNGEE. The CDR3 DNA follows: TGTGCCAGCAGCGTAGGACTAGCGGGACCCTACGAGCAGTACTTC. Protein sequence: CASSVGLAGPYEQYF.

This chain uses TRBV7-6 with TRBJ2-1; D gene unclear. With 1 base removed from V and 2 bases from J, the gap between germline ends came to 6 bases. Germline V gene data show CDR1 as SGHVS and CDR2 as FNYEAQ. The CDR3 sequence is 14 residues long. The CDR3 bases are TGTGCCAGCAGCTTAGTACCGGCCTACAATGAGCAGTTCTTC. Residues: CASSLVPAYNEQFF.

The chain couples TRBV5-1 to TRBJ2-1; D may be TRBD1 (6 bases). Germline V gives CDR1 SGHRS, CDR2 YFSETQ. The CDR3 contains 15 residues. Trimming cost V 1 base and J 7 bases, with 15 bases left between them. The CDR3 reads CASSLSVQGRNEQFF. In DNA form, the CDR3 reads TGCGCCAGCAGCTTGTCGGTACAGGGTAGGAATGAGCAGTTCTTC.

This clonotype has only a few counts. The rearrangement joins TRBV4-3 to TRBJ2-2; D gene unclear. V was trimmed by 0 bases and J by 13 bases, leaving 15 bases between them. This CDR3 has 14 amino acids. Germline CDR1 and CDR2: LGHNA and YSLEER. The CDR3 bases are TGCGCCAGCAGCCAAGAGCAAGGGCTGGGGTTGCTGTTTTTT. Translated, it gives CASSQEQGLGLLFF.